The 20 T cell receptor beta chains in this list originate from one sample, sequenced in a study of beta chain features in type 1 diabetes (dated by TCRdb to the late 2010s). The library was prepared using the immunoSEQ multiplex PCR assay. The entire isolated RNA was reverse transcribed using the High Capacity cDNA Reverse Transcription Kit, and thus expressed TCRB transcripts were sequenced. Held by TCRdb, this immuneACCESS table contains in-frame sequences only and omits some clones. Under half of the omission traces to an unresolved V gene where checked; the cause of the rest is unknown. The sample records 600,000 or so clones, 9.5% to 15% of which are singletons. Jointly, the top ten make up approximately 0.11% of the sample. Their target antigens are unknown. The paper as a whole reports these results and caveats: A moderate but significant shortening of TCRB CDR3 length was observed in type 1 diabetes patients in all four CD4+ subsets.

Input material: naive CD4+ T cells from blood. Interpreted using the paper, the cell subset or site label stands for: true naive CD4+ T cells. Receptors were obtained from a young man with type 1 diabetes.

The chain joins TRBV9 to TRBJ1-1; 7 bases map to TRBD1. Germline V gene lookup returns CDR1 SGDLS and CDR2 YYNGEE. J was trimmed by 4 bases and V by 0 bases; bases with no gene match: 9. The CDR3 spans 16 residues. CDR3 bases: TGTGCCAGCAGCGTAGGGATAGGGGGCCGGGTCACTGAAGCTTTCTTT. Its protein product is CASSVGIGGRVTEAFF. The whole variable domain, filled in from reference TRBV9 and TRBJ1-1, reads DSGVTQTPKHLITATGQRVTLRCSPRSGDLSVYWYQQSLDQGLQFLIQYYNGEERAKGNILERFSAQQFPDLHSELNLSSLELGDSALYFCASSVGIGGRVTEAFFGQGTRLTVV.

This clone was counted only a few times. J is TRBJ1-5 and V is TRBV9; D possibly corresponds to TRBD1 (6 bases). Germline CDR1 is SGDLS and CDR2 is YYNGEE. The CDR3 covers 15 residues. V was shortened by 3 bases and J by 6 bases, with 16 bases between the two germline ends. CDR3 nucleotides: TGTGCCAGCAGCGCGACCGAGGGGGTGGCTCAGCCCCAGCATTTT. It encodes CASSATEGVAQPQHF.

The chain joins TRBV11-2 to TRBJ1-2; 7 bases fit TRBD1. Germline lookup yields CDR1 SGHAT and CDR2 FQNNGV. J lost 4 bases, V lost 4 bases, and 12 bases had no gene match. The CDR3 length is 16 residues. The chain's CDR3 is CASSSLQGRVSYGYTF. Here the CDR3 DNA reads TGTGCCAGCAGCTCTTTACAGGGGAGGGTATCCTATGGCTACACCTTC.

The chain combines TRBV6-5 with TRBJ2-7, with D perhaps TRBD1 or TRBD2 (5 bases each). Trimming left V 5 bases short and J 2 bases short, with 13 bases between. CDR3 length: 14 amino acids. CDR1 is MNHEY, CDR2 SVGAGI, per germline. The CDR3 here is CASSNRDGTYEQYF. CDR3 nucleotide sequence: TGTGCCAGCAGTAACCGGGACGGAACCTACGAGCAGTACTTC.

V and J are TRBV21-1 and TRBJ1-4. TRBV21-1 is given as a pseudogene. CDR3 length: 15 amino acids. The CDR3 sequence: CASSRGAGPNEKLFF. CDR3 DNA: TGTGCCAGCAGCAGAGGGGCCGGGCCAAATGAAAAACTGTTTTTT.

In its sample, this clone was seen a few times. The CDR3 coding sequence is TGTGCCAGCACTTCACCGGGAACCTACGAGCAGTACTTC. Translation gives CASTSPGTYEQYF. The rearrangement joins TRBV6-5 to TRBJ2-7, with a tentative D call TRBD2 (5 bases). V gave up 7 bases and J gave up 2 bases, with 12 bases separating them. The germline V gene has CDR1 MNHEY and CDR2 SVGAGI. The CDR3 totals 13 residues.

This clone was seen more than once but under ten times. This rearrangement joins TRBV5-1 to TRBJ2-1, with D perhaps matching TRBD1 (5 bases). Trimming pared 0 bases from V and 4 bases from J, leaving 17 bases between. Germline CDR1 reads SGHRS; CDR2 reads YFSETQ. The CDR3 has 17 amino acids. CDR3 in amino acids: CASSLAVDNKSYNEQFF. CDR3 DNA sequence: TGCGCCAGCAGCTTGGCGGTGGACAACAAATCGTACAATGAGCAGTTCTTC. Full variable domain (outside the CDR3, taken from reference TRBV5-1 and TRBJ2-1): KAGVTQTPRYLIKTRGQQVTLSCSPISGHRSVSWYQQTPGQGLQFLFEYFSETQRNKGNFPGRFSGRQFSNSRSEMNVSTLELGDSALYLCASSLAVDNKSYNEQFFGPGTRLTVL.

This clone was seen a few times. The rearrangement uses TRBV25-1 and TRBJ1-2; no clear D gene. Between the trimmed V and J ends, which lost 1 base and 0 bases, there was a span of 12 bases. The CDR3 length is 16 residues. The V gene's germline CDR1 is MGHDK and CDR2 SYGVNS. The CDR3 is CASSEWKPTANYGYTF. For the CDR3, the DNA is TGTGCCAGCAGTGAATGGAAACCAACCGCTAACTATGGCTACACCTTC.

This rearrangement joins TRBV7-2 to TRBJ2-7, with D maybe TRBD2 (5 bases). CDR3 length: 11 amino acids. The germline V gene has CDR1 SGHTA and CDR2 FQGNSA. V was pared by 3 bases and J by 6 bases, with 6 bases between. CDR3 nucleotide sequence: TGTGCCAGCAGCTTTGAGGGCGAGCAGTACTTC. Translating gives CASSFEGEQYF.

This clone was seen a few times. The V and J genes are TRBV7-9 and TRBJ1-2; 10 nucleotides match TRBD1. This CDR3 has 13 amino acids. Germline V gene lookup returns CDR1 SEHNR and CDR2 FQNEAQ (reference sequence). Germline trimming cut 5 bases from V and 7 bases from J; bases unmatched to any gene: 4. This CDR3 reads CASSLGTGAGYTF. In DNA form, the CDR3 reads TGTGCCAGCAGCCTCGGGACAGGGGCTGGCTACACCTTC. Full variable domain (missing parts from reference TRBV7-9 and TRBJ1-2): DTGVSQNPRHKITKRGQNVTFRCDPISEHNRLYWYRQTLGQGPEFLTYFQNEAQLEKSRLLSDRFSAERPKGSFSTLEIQRTEQGDSAMYLCASSLGTGAGYTFGSGTRLTVV.

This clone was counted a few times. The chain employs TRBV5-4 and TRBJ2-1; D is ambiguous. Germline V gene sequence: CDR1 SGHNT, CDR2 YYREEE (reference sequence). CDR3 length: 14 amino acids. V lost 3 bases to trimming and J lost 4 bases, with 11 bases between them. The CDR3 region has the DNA TGTGCCAGCAGCTCCTGGACGGATTACAATGAGCAGTTCTTC. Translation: CASSSWTDYNEQFF.

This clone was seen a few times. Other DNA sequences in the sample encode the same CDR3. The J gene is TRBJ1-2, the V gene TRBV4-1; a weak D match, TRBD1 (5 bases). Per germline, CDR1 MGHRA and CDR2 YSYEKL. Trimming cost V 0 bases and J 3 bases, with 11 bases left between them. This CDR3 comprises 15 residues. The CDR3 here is CASSQERGSDYGYTF. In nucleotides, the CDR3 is TGCGCCAGCAGCCAAGAAAGGGGCAGCGACTATGGCTACACCTTC.

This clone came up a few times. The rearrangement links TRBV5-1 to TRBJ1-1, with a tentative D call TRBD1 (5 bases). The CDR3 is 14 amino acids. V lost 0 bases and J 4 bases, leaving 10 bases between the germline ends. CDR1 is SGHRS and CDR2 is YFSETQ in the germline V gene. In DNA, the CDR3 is TGCGCCAGCAGCTTGGTTGGGGGAGGCACTGAAGCTTTCTTT. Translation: CASSLVGGGTEAFF.

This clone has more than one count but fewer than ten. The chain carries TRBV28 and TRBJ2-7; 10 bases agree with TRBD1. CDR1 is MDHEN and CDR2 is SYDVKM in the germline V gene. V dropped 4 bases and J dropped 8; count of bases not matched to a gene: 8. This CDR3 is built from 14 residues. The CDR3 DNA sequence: TGTGCCAGCAGTTACCGGGACAGGGGATCAAAGCAGTACTTC. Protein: CASSYRDRGSKQYF. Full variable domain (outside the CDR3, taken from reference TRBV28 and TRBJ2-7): DVKVTQSSRYLVKRTGEKVFLECVQDMDHENMFWYRQDPGLGLRLIYFSYDVKMKEKGDIPEGYSVSREKKERFSLILESASTNQTSMYLCASSYRDRGSKQYFGPGTRLTVT.

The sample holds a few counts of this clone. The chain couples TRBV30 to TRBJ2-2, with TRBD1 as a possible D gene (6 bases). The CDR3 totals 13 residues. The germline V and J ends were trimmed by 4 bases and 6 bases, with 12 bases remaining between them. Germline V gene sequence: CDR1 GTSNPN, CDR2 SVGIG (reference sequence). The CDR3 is CAWNQQGPGELFF. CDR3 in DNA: TGTGCCTGGAACCAACAGGGACCCGGGGAGCTGTTTTTT.

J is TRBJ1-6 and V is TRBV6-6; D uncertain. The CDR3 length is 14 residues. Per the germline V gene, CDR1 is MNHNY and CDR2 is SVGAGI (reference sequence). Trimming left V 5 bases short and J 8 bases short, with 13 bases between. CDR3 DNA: TGTGCCAGCAGTCTAGTGGAGGTTGATTCACCCCTCCACTTT. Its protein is CASSLVEVDSPLHF.

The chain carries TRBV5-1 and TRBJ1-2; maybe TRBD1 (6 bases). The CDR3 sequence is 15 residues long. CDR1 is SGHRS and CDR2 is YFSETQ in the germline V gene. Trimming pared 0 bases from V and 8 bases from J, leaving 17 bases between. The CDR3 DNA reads TGCGCCAGCAGCTTGGGACAGGCAGGTAGAGGAGGCTACACCTTC. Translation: CASSLGQAGRGGYTF.

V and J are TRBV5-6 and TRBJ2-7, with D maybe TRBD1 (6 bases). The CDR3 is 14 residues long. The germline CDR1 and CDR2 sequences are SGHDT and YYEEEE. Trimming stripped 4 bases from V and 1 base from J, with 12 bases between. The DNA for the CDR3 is TGTGCCAGCAGCAAGGGACAACCATCCTACGAGCAGTACTTC. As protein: CASSKGQPSYEQYF.

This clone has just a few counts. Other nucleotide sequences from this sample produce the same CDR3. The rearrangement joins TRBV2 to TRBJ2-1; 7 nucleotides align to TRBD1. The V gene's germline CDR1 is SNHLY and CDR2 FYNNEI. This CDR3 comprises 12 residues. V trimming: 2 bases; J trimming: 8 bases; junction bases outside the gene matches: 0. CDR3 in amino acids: CASSEQGDEQFF. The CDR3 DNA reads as TGTGCCAGCAGTGAACAGGGGGATGAGCAGTTCTTC. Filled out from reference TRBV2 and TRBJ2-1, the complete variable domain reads EPEVTQTPSHQVTQMGQEVILRCVPISNHLYFYWYRQILGQKVEFLVSFYNNEISEKSEIFDDQFSVERPDGSNFTLKIRSTKLEDSAMYFCASSEQGDEQFFGPGTRLTVL.

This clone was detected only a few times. DNA for the CDR3: TGTGCCAGCAGCTTGGGGCAGGGACGCTATGGCTACACCTTC. Protein sequence: CASSLGQGRYGYTF. The J gene is TRBJ1-2, the V gene TRBV5-8, with D tentatively TRBD1 (5 bases). CDR3 length equals 14 residues. The V end lost 0 bases, the J end lost 4 bases, and 10 bases lay between the germline ends. From germline, CDR1 is SGHTS and CDR2 YDEGEE.